This entry is about one T cell receptor beta chain. In the study's own analysis: The authors estimated nucleated cell counts from reference gene primer amplification. Using immunoSEQ multiplex PCR, the repertoire was profiled, and TCRdb retains in-frame clones only, with some absent. The V and J calls and clone size are taken from that table; D and trimming were inferred from the DNA. Here the sample spans about 35,000 clones, about 89% being singletons. The data originate from a study of blood T cell repertoires in COVID-19. Study details: T cells, B-cell-depleted T cells, or PBMCs supplied cDNA or gDNA.

This sequence was found in a middle-aged man with active COVID-19. The sequencing input was peripheral blood.

Here the CDR3 reads CASSFQRGYNEQFF. The CDR3, as DNA: TGTGCCAGCAGTTTCCAGCGGGGCTACAATGAGCAGTTCTTC. The V call is TRBV27, the J call TRBJ2-1, with 7 bases matching TRBD2. The CDR3 has 14 amino acids. Losses at the gene ends were 3 bases for V and 3 bases for J; bases not matched to a gene: 2. Germline assignment: CDR1 MNHEY and CDR2 SMNVEV (reference sequence).